This note documents a single TCR beta chain sequence. The specificity of this receptor is unknown. Base qualities are not recorded, but no much larger clone differs from it by a single base. The data stem from a study of control samples from healthy donors and cancer patients (dated by TCRdb to 2018 to 2020). The CDR3 runs 12 amino acids, cysteine and phenylalanine included. The only DNA kept is the CDR3, 36 bases in frame from the first base. At the junction V is shortened by 2 bases and J by 8 bases, with 6 bases in between. CDR1 SEHNR and CDR2 FQNEAQ were looked up in the germline V gene (reference sequence). The library was built by means of the immunoSEQ multiplex PCR assay. TCRdb obtained this table from immuneACCESS and retained in-frame rearrangements with V and J assigned. These tables miss some clones; where compared with another copy, unresolved V genes account for less than half of the shortfall, and the remainder is unexplained. This sample holds some 120,000 clones; roughly 90% were observed only once. The ten top clones hold almost 2.5% of the sample.

The sequenced sample was blood. The rearranged segments are TRBV7-9 and TRBJ1-4; the D gene remains uncertain. The TCR was taken from a man between 18 and 29 years old in good health. The sequenced DNA is TGTGCCAGCAGCTTAAATGGGGAAAAACTGTTTTTT. Its translation reads: CASSLNGEKLFF.